This T cell receptor (beta chain) was captured by sequencing in a study of T-cell memory formation after mild COVID-19. Overall study context: TCR clusters were mostly confined to one donor each.

This CDR3 has 13 residues. Trimming removed 6 bases at V and 4 bases at J, with 10 bases between. TCRdb re-called the 5' RACE reads with MiXCR, one entry per CDR3 protein. The profile covers about 150,000 distinct CDR3 sequences, with under 7% appearing a single time and 2% to 2.5% taken by the ten largest. With regard to this clonotype: Its antigen is unknown.

The study's findings and limits: Cross-reactive memory apparently joined, as some responding clones appeared in pre-infection memory.

V and J are TRBV12-3 or TRBV12-4 and TRBJ2-1; possibly TRBD1 or TRBD2 for D (6 bases each). Sequences were obtained from PBMCs or a T cell subset sorted from them (not recorded which). The origin of this receptor is an adult woman who had mild COVID-19 (a few samples of this study predate the infection). Cell type and time point are not known. CDR3 nucleotide sequence: TGTGCCAGCAGGGACAGCGGGTACAATGAGCAGTTCTTC. The encoded protein is CASRDSGYNEQFF.